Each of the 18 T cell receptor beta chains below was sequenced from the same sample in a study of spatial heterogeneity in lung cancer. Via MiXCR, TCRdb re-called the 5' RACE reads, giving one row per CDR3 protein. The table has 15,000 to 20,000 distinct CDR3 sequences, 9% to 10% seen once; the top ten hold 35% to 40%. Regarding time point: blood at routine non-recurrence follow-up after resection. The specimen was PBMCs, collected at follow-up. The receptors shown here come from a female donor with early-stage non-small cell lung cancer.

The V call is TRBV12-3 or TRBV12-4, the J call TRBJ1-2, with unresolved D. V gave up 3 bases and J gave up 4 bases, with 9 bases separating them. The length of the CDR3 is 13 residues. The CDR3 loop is CASSFNSLYGYTF. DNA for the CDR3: TGTGCCAGCAGTTTTAACAGCCTCTATGGCTACACCTTC.

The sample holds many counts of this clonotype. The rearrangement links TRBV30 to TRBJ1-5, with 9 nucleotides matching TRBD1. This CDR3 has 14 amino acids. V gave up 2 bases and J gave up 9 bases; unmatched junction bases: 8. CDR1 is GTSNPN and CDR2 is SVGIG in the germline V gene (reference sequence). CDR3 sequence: CAWSPGTGRLPQHF. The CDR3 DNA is TGTGCCTGGAGTCCCGGGACAGGGAGGTTGCCCCAGCATTTT. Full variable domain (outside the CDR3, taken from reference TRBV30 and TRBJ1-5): SQTIHQWPATLVQPVGSPLSLECTVEGTSNPNLYWYRQAAGRGLQLLFYSVGIGQISSEVPQNLSASRPQDRQFILSSKKLLLSDSGFYLCAWSPGTGRLPQHFGDGTRLSIL.

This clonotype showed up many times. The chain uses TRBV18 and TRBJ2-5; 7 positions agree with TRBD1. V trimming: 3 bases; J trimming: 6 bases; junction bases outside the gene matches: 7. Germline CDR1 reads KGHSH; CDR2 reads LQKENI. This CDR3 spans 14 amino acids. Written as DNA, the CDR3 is TGTGCCAGCTCACCCCCGGGACAGATGCAGACCCAGTACTTC. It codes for CASSPPGQMQTQYF.

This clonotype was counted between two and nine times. The CDR3 coding sequence is TGCAGCGTTGTTATCTCGGGATTCTACAATGAGCAGTTCTTC. Translation gives CSVVISGFYNEQFF. V is TRBV29-1 and J is TRBJ2-1; a possible D gene is TRBD2 (5 bases). The germline V gene encodes CDR1 SQVTM and CDR2 ANQGSEA. There are 14 residues in the CDR3. The V end was cut by 4 bases, the J end by 3 bases, with 13 bases between.

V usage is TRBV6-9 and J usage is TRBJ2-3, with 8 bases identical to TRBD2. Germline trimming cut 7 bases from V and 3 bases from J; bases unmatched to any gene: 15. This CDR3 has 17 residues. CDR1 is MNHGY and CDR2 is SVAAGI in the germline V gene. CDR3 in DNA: TGTGCCAGCACCAAGAGACGGGGCGGGGGGCCTACAGATACGCAGTATTTT. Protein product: CASTKRRGGGPTDTQYF.

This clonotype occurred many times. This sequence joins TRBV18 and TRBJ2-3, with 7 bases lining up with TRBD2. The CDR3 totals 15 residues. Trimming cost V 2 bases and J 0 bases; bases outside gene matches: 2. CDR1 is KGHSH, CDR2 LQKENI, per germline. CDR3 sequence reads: CASSPSGTSTDTQYF. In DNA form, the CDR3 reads TGTGCCAGCTCACCAAGCGGGACTAGCACAGATACGCAGTATTTT.

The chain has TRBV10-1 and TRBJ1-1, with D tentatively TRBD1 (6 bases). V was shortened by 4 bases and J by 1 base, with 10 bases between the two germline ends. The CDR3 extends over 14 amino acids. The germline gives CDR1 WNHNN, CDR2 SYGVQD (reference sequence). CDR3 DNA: TGCGCCAGCAGTGTAAGAGGGGGGAACACTGAAGCTTTCTTT. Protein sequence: CASSVRGGNTEAFF.

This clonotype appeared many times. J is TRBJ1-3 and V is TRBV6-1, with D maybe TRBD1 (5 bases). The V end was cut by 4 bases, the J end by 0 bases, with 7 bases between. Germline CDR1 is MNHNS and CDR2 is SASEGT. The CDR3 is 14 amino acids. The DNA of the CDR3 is TGTGCCAGCAGTGCAGGGAGCTCTGGAAACACCATATATTTT. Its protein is CASSAGSSGNTIYF.

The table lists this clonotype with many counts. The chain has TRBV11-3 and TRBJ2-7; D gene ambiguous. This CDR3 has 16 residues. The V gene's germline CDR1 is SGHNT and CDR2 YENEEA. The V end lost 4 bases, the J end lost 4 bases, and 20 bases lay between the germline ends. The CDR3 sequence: CASSSSSPGPDYEQYF. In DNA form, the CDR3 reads TGTGCCAGCAGCTCCTCTTCTCCCGGGCCCGATTACGAGCAGTACTTC.

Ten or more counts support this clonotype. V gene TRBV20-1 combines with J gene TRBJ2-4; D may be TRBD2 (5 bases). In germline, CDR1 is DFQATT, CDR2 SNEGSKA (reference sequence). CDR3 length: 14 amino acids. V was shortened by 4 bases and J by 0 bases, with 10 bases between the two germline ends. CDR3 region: CSATPGLAKNIQYF. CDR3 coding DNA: TGCAGTGCTACTCCAGGACTAGCCAAAAACATTCAGTACTTC.

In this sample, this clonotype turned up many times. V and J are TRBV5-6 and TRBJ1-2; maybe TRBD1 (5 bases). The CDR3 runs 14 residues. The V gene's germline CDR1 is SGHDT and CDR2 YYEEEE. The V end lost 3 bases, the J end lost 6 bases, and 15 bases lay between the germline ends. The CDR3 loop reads CASSSRGAAHGYTF. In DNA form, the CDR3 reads TGTGCCAGCAGCTCGAGAGGGGCAGCCCATGGCTACACCTTC.

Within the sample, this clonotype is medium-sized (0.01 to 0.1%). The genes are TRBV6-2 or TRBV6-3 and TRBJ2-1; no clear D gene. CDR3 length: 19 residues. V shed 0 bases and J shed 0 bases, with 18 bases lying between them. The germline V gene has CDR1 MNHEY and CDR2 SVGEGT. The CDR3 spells CASSYSGRAPRSSYNEQFF. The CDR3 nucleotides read TGTGCCAGCAGTTACTCGGGTCGAGCCCCTAGAAGCTCCTACAATGAGCAGTTCTTC.

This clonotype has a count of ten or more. In DNA form, the CDR3 reads TGTGCCAGCAGCCCCGACAGACTAGGGGGGCTGGATGAGCAGTTCTTC. Amino acid sequence: CASSPDRLGGLDEQFF. The chain links TRBV5-4 to TRBJ2-1; D assignment may be TRBD1 or TRBD2 (6 bases each). Trimming cost V 4 bases and J 8 bases, with 22 bases left between them. The CDR3 loop spans 16 amino acids. Germline loops: CDR1 SGHNT, CDR2 YYREEE (reference sequence).

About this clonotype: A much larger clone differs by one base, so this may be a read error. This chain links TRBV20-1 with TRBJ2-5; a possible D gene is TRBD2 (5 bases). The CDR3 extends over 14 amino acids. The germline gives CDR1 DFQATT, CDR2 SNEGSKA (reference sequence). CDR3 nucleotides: TGCAGTGCCCTCAGCGGAATAGCATTCGAGACCCATTACTTC. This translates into CSALSGIAFETHYF.

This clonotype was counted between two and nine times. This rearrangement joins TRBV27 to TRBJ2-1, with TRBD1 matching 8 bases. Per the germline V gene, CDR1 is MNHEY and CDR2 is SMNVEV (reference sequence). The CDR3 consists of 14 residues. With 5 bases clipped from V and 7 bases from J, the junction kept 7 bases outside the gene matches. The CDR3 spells CASSPTGEWNEQFF. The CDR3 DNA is TGTGCCAGCAGTCCGACAGGGGAGTGGAATGAGCAGTTCTTC.

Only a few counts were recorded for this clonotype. The CDR3 reads CASSSGRGGRGSEAFF. DNA for the CDR3: TGCGCCAGCAGCTCAGGCCGAGGGGGCCGGGGATCTGAAGCTTTCTTT. V usage is TRBV5-1 and J usage is TRBJ1-1; 7 bases match TRBD1. Germline assignment: CDR1 SGHRS and CDR2 YFSETQ. CDR3 length equals 16 residues. V lost 3 bases, J lost 6 bases, and 14 bases stayed unmatched.

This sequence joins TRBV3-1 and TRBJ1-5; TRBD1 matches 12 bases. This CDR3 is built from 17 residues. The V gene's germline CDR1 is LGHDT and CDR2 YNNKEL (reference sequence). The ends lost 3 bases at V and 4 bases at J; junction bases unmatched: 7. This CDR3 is CASSQGTGGGRNQPQHF. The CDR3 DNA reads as TGTGCCAGCAGCCAGGGGACAGGGGGCGGTAGGAATCAGCCCCAGCATTTT.

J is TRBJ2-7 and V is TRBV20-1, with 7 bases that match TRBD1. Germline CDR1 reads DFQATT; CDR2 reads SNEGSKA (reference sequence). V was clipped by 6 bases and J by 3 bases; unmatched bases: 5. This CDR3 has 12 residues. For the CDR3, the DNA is TGCAGTGCCAGACAGGGCTTCTACGAGCAGTACTTC. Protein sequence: CSARQGFYEQYF.